Sequencing of this T cell receptor beta chain was carried out in a study of blood T cell repertoires in COVID-19. Looking at the study overall: There were acute and convalescent COVID-19 samples, and they came from the United States, Italy and Spain.

Trimming stripped 4 bases from V and 0 bases from J, with 10 bases between. The length of the CDR3 is 15 residues. Germline V gene lookup returns CDR1 MNHEY and CDR2 SMNVEV (reference sequence). Recruits, aged roughly 18 to 89 years, lived in 24 US areas. The study counted Cohort 3 donors as recovered given two negative PCRs, clearance, or symptom resolution. In the study's own analysis: Reference gene primer amplification yielded estimated nucleated cell counts. Sequencing was performed with immunoSEQ multiplex PCR; in TCRdb, only in-frame clones are kept and a portion is missing. V and J calls and clone size follow that table, whereas D and trimming were derived from the DNA. The data show about 180,000 clones, with roughly 84% seen just once and 15% held by the top ten.

V gene TRBV27 combines with J gene TRBJ1-3; unclear D gene. The specimen sequenced was PBMCs or T cells enriched from blood (not recorded which). The sequence was obtained from a man aged 50-60 years who had recovered from COVID-19. The CDR3 sequence: CASSSTRGSGNTIYF. The CDR3 coding sequence is TGTGCCAGCAGTTCAACACGAGGCTCTGGAAACACCATATATTTT.